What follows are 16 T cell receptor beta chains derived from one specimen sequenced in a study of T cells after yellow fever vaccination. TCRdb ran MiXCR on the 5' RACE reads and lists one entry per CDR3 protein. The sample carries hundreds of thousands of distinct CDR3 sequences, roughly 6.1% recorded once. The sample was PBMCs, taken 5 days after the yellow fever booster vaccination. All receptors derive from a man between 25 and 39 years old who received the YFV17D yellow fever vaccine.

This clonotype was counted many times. CDR3 bases: TGTGCCAGCAGTAGCCGGGGGGCGGCTGAAGCTTTCTTT. Translating gives CASSSRGAAEAFF. The chain carries TRBV2 and TRBJ1-1; tentative D call: TRBD1 (6 bases). Trimming stripped 5 bases from V and 6 bases from J, with 13 bases between. Germline assignment: CDR1 SNHLY and CDR2 FYNNEI. The length of the CDR3 is 13 residues.

CDR3 protein: CASSATAGENIQYF. The CDR3 coding sequence is TGTGCCAGCAGCGCGACTGCTGGGGAAAACATTCAGTACTTC. J is TRBJ2-4 and V is TRBV9; D is unclear. This CDR3 has 14 amino acids. In germline, CDR1 is SGDLS, CDR2 YYNGEE. V gave up 3 bases and J gave up 5 bases, with 12 bases separating them.

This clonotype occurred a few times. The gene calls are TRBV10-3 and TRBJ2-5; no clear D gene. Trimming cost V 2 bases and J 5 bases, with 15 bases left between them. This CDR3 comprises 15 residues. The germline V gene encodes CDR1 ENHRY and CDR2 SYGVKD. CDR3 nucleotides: TGTGCCATCAGTGAGAAGTCGGGTTACGCTGAGACCCAGTACTTC. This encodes CAISEKSGYAETQYF.

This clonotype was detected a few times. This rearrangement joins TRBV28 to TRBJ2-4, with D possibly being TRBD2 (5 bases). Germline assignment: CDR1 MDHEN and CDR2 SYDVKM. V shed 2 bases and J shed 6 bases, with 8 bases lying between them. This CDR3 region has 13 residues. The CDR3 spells CASSLKAVNIQYF. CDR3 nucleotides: TGTGCCAGCAGTTTAAAAGCGGTAAACATTCAGTACTTC.

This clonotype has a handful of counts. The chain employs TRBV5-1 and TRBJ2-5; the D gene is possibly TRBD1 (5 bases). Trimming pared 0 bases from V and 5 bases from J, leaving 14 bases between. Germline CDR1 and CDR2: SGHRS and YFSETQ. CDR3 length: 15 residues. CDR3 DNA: TGCGCCAGCAGCTTGGGTGGGGCGTTCAGGGAGACCCAGTACTTC. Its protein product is CASSLGGAFRETQYF. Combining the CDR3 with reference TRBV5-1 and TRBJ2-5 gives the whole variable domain KAGVTQTPRYLIKTRGQQVTLSCSPISGHRSVSWYQQTPGQGLQFLFEYFSETQRNKGNFPGRFSGRQFSNSRSEMNVSTLELGDSALYLCASSLGGAFRETQYFGPGTRLLVL.

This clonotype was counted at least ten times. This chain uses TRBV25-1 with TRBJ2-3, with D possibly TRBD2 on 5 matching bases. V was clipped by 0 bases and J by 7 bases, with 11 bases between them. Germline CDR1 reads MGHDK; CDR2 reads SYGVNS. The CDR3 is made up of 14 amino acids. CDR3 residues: CASSEYFGVHTQYF. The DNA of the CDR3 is TGTGCCAGCAGTGAATATTTCGGGGTACATACGCAGTATTTT.

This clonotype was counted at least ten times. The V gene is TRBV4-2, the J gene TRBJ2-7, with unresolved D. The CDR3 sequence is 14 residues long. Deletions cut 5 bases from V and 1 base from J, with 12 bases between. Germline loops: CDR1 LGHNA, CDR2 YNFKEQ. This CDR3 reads CASSSRTGSYEQYF. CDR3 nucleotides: TGTGCCAGCAGCTCCCGGACGGGTTCCTACGAGCAGTACTTC.

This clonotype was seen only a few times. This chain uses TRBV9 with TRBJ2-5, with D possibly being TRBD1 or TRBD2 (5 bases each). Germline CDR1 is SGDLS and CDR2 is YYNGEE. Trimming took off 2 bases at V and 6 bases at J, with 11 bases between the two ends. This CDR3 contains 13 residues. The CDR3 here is CASSVGRDQTQYF. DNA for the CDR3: TGTGCCAGCAGCGTTGGCAGGGACCAGACCCAGTACTTC.

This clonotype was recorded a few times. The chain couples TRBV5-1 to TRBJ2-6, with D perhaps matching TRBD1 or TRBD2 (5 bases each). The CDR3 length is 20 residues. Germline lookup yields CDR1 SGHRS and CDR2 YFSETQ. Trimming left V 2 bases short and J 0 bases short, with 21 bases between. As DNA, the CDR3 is TGCGCCAGCAGCTTATATAGTCGGCCAGGGACCCGCTCTGGGGCCAACGTCCTGACTTTC. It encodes CASSLYSRPGTRSGANVLTF.

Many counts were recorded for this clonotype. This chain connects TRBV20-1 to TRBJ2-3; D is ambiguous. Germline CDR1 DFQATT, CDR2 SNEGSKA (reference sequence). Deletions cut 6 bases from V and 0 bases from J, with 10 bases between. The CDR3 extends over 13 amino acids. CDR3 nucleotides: TGCAGTGCCGACGACCTTAGCACAGATACGCAGTATTTT. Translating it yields CSADDLSTDTQYF.

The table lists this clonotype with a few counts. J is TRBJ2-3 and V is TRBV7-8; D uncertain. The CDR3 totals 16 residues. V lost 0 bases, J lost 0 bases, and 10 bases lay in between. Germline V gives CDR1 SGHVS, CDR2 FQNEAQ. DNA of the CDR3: TGTGCCAGCAGCTTAGCATTTCGATCTAGCACAGATACGCAGTATTTT. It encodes CASSLAFRSSTDTQYF.

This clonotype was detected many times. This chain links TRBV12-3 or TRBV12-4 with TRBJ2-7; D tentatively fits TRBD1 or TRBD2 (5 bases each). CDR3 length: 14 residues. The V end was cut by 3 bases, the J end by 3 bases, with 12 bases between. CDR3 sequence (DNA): TGTGCCAGCAGTTTCCTGGGGGAGTTCTACGAGCAGTACTTC. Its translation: CASSFLGEFYEQYF.

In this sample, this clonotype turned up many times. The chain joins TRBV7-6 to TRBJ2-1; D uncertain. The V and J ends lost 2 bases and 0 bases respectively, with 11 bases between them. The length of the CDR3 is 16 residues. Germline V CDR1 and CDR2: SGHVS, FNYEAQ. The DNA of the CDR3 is TGTGCCAGCAGCTTAAGTTCGAGGAGCTCCTACAATGAGCAGTTCTTC. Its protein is CASSLSSRSSYNEQFF. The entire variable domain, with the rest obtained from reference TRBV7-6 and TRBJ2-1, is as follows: GAGVSQSPRYKVTKRGQDVALRCDPISGHVSLYWYRQALGQGPEFLTYFNYEAQQDKSGLPNDRFSAERPEGSISTLTIQRTEQRDSAMYRCASSLSSRSSYNEQFFGPGTRLTVL.

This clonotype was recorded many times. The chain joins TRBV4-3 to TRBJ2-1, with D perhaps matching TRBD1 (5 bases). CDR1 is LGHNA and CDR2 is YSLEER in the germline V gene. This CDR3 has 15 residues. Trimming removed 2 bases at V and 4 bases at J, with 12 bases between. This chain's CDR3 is CASSQSPTAYNEQFF. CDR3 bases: TGCGCCAGCAGCCAATCCCCGACAGCTTACAATGAGCAGTTCTTC.

The CDR3 nucleotides read TGCGCCAGCAGCCCGGTTTTAGGCAGTAGCTCCTACGAGCAGTACTTC. It translates to CASSPVLGSSSYEQYF. The chain uses TRBV5-1 and TRBJ2-7; no reliable D call. Germline V gene sequence: CDR1 SGHRS, CDR2 YFSETQ. The CDR3 totals 16 residues. V was pared by 4 bases and J by 0 bases, with 17 bases between. Filled out from reference TRBV5-1 and TRBJ2-7, the complete variable domain reads KAGVTQTPRYLIKTRGQQVTLSCSPISGHRSVSWYQQTPGQGLQFLFEYFSETQRNKGNFPGRFSGRQFSNSRSEMNVSTLELGDSALYLCASSPVLGSSSYEQYFGPGTRLTVT.

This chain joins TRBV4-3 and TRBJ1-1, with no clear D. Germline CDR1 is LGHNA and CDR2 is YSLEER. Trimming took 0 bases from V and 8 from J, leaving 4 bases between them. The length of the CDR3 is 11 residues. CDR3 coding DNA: TGCGCCAGCAGCCAAGAAGTGGAAGCTTTCTTT. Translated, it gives CASSQEVEAFF.